Below are 22 T cell receptor beta chains sequenced from a single sample in a study of T cell clonality in common variable immunodeficiency. The data were produced by immunoSEQ multiplex PCR, yet TCRdb's version contains in-frame clones alone and is incomplete. The profile covers under 45,000 clones, none occurring a single time. Sequences were obtained from peripheral blood mononuclear cells. The receptors come from a person aged 18 to 75 in good health.

This clone was seen at least ten times. Coverage ceases 3 residues before the CDR3 finishes, and the germline J gene fills in the end. V gene TRBV4-2 combines with J gene TRBJ2-5; TRBD1 aligns across 7 bases. Per the germline V gene, CDR1 is LGHNA and CDR2 is YNFKEQ. V trimming: 0 bases; J trimming: 5 bases; junction bases outside the gene matches: 9. There are 16 residues in the CDR3. The CDR3 sequence: CASSQEIGPGGETQYF. The CDR3 bases that were read are TGTGCCAGCAGCCAAGAAATCGGTCCAGGGGGTGAGACC.

This clone came up many times. The read falls 3 residues short of the CDR3 end, and the missing part is taken from the germline J gene. The chain has TRBV20-1 and TRBJ2-5; the D is unclear. The CDR3 spans 11 residues. Germline values: CDR1 DFQATT, CDR2 SNEGSKA (reference sequence). The V end was cut by 1 base, the J end by 6 bases, with 6 bases between. This CDR3 reads CSARAVQTQYF. The sequenced part of the CDR3 DNA is TGCAGTGCTAGAGCGGTCCAGACC.

This clone was seen a few times. Sequencing ends 3 residues short of the CDR3 end; the germline J gene provides the rest. The chain couples TRBV6-8 to TRBJ2-7; D unclear. V lost 4 bases to trimming and J lost 5 bases, with 12 bases between them. CDR3 length: 13 amino acids. Germline V CDR1 and CDR2: MNHGY, SAAAGT. The DNA read from the CDR3 is TGTGCCAGCAGTTCGGTTGGTACCCACGAG. Translating it yields CASSSVGTHE. The full CDR3 protein is CASSSVGTHEQYF.

This clone appeared many times. The read terminates 3 residues before the CDR3 end, so the remaining end is supplied by the germline J gene. The chain combines TRBV5-6 with TRBJ1-2, with D possibly TRBD1 on 6 matching bases. Germline CDR1 reads SGHDT; CDR2 reads YYEEEE. The CDR3 has 14 amino acids. V was clipped by 3 bases and J by 3 bases, with 12 bases between them. CDR3: CASSWTESYYGYTF. Incomplete CDR3 DNA: TGTGCCAGCAGCTGGACAGAGTCATACTATGGC.

In this sample, this clone turned up many times. The read stops 3 residues short of the end of the CDR3; the missing end is completed from the germline J gene. The genes are TRBV30 and TRBJ2-5; D may be TRBD1 (6 bases). In germline, CDR1 is GTSNPN, CDR2 SVGIG (reference sequence). V lost 5 bases, J lost 3 bases, and 13 bases lay in between. The length of the CDR3 is 13 residues. The CDR3 reads CAWAQGLKETQYF. The CDR3 bases that were read are TGTGCCTGGGCCCAGGGGTTGAAAGAGACC.

In this sample, this clone turned up many times. The CDR3 is cut off 3 residues early in the read; its end comes from the germline J gene. This rearrangement joins TRBV4-1 to TRBJ2-7; 9 bases are shared with TRBD1. The CDR3 length is 16 residues. V was clipped by 3 bases and J by 4 bases; unmatched bases: 10. Germline V CDR1 and CDR2: MGHRA, YSYEKL. The CDR3 sequence is CASSQGLRTGDYEQYF. The CDR3 DNA, read in part, is TGCGCCAGCAGCCAGGGGCTTCGGACAGGGGATTACGAG.

There are many counts of this clone. The missing CDR3 end, 3 residues past where the read stops, is filled in from the germline J gene. The chain uses TRBV20-1 and TRBJ1-1; D possibly corresponds to TRBD1 (6 bases). The ends were cut back, 6 bases at V and 0 bases at J, with 11 bases in the middle. Germline assignment: CDR1 DFQATT and CDR2 SNEGSKA (reference sequence). The CDR3 covers 13 residues. The CDR3 loop reads CSAMDSLNTEAFF. The part of the CDR3 DNA that was read is TGCAGTGCAATGGACAGCCTGAACACTGAA.

This clone showed up many times. The CDR3 end falls 3 residues outside the read, so it is completed with the germline J gene. The chain couples TRBV6-2 or TRBV6-3 to TRBJ2-2, with D maybe TRBD1 (5 bases). With 4 bases removed from V and 3 bases from J, the gap between germline ends came to 12 bases. Germline-derived CDR1 and CDR2 are MNHEY and SVGEGT. The CDR3 extends over 15 amino acids. Here the CDR3 reads CASSSGQGDTGELFF. Partial CDR3 DNA: TGTGCCAGCAGTTCTGGTCAGGGTGACACCGGGGAG.

At least ten counts were recorded for this clone. Coverage ceases 3 residues before the CDR3 finishes, and the germline J gene fills in the end. This chain connects TRBV20-1 to TRBJ2-7; 7 nucleotides align to TRBD1. This CDR3 spans 13 amino acids. Germline trimming cut 5 bases from V and 3 bases from J; bases unmatched to any gene: 7. The germline V gene encodes CDR1 DFQATT and CDR2 SNEGSKA (reference sequence). CDR3 protein: CSAGLGQDYEQYF. The part of the CDR3 DNA that was read is TGCAGTGCTGGGCTCGGACAGGACTACGAG.

This clone was detected ten times or more. The read ends 3 residues early relative to the CDR3; the germline J gene fills the gap. V gene TRBV7-2 combines with J gene TRBJ2-3, with D hard to call. Germline CDR1 and CDR2: SGHTA and FQGNSA. CDR3 length: 12 amino acids. Incomplete CDR3 DNA: TGTGCCAGCAGCGCATACGCGCTGGCG. Residues: CASSAYALA. From start to end, the CDR3 is CASSAYALAQYF.

Remarks on this clone: The read gets to within 3 residues of the CDR3 end, and the germline J gene fills in the rest. The chain links TRBV6-1 to TRBJ1-2; D is possibly TRBD1 (5 bases). The CDR3 is made up of 13 amino acids. The germline V gene encodes CDR1 MNHNS and CDR2 SASEGT. Partial CDR3 DNA: TGTGCCAGCAGTGAACACAGGAGCCGGGGC. This encodes CASSEHRSRG. The full CDR3 is CASSEHRSRGYTF.

This clone has ten or more counts. The read comes to an end 3 residues before the CDR3 does, leaving the germline J gene to fill in the end. V usage is TRBV19 and J usage is TRBJ1-2; D is possibly TRBD1 (6 bases). CDR1 and CDR2 from the germline V gene are LNHDA and SQIVND (reference sequence). Trimming took 4 bases from V and 4 from J, leaving 10 bases between them. The CDR3 runs to 13 residues. Partial CDR3 DNA: TGTGCCAGTAGTAGGACAGCAACCTATGGC. Its protein product is CASSRTATYG. The full-length CDR3 reads as CASSRTATYGYTF. The full variable domain, in which reference TRBV19 and TRBJ1-2 provide the parts outside the CDR3, is DGGITQSPKYLFRKEGQNVTLSCEQNLNHDAMYWYRQDPGQGLRLIYYSQIVNDFQKGDIAEGYSVSREKKESFPLTVTSAQKNPTAFYLCASSRTATYGYTFGSGTRLTVV.

For this clone: The read ends 3 residues early relative to the CDR3; the germline J gene fills the gap. This chain uses TRBV19 with TRBJ2-1; TRBD1 is a possible D gene (6 bases). The CDR3 covers 19 residues. The germline CDR1 and CDR2 sequences are LNHDA and SQIVND (reference sequence). V was cut by 6 bases and J by 9 bases, with 33 bases left in between. CDR3 region: CASSQGGSTRRNLVAEQFF. The sequenced part of the CDR3 DNA is TGTGCCAGTAGCCAAGGGGGTTCGACAAGGAGAAACTTAGTGGCTGAG.

This clone was detected ten times or more. The read ends 3 residues shy of where the CDR3 ends; the end is completed using the germline J gene. This rearrangement joins TRBV30 to TRBJ2-4, with D possibly being TRBD1 (6 bases). Germline loops: CDR1 GTSNPN, CDR2 SVGIG (reference sequence). The CDR3 spans 13 residues. V was pared by 0 bases and J by 8 bases, with 11 bases between. Incomplete CDR3 DNA: TGTGCCTGGAGTGTACAGGGTACAGACATT. Translating it yields CAWSVQGTDI. The entire CDR3 sequence reads CAWSVQGTDIQYF. Based on the CDR3 plus reference TRBV30 and TRBJ2-4, the full variable domain is SQTIHQWPATLVQPVGSPLSLECTVEGTSNPNLYWYRQAAGRGLQLLFYSVGIGQISSEVPQNLSASRPQDRQFILSSKKLLLSDSGFYLCAWSVQGTDIQYFGAGTRLSVL.

A few counts support this clone. The CDR3 is cut off 3 residues early in the read; its end comes from the germline J gene. V usage is TRBV11-3 and J usage is TRBJ1-5; D remains unclear. V was shortened by 1 base and J by 5 bases, with 12 bases between the two germline ends. The CDR3 spans 15 residues. Germline CDR1 is SGHNT and CDR2 is YENEEA. CDR3 protein: CASSLVRADHQPQHF. CDR3 DNA (partial): TGTGCCAGCAGCTTAGTTAGGGCAGACCATCAGCCC. Supplemented by reference TRBV11-3 and TRBJ1-5, the full variable domain reads EAGVVQSPRYKIIEKKQPVAFWCNPISGHNTLYWYLQNLGQGPELLIRYENEEAVDDSQLPKDRFSAERLKGVDSTLKIQPAELGDSAVYLCASSLVRADHQPQHFGDGTRLSIL.

Worth noting for this clone: The CDR3 extends 3 residues past the end of the read, so its final part is completed from the germline J gene. The V gene is TRBV19, the J gene TRBJ1-1, with 9 bases fitting TRBD1. The CDR3 runs 16 residues. Looked up from germline, CDR1 is LNHDA and CDR2 is SQIVND (reference sequence). Trimming cost V 3 bases and J 4 bases; bases outside gene matches: 9. The CDR3 sequence: CASSIGTGIFSTEAFF. The CDR3 bases that were read are TGTGCCAGTAGTATCGGGACAGGGATCTTCAGCACTGAA. The full variable domain, in which reference TRBV19 and TRBJ1-1 provide the parts outside the CDR3, is DGGITQSPKYLFRKEGQNVTLSCEQNLNHDAMYWYRQDPGQGLRLIYYSQIVNDFQKGDIAEGYSVSREKKESFPLTVTSAQKNPTAFYLCASSIGTGIFSTEAFFGQGTRLTVV.

About this clone itself: The CDR3 goes on 3 residues after the read ends, and that part is filled in from the germline J gene. V and J are TRBV5-6 and TRBJ2-7; possibly TRBD1 for D (5 bases). Trimming left V 1 base short and J 0 bases short, with 5 bases between. The CDR3 has 13 residues. Per germline, CDR1 SGHDT and CDR2 YYEEEE. CDR3 DNA (partial): TGTGCCAGCAGCTTGACAGGCTCCTACGAG. Translation: CASSLTGSYE. The entire CDR3 protein is CASSLTGSYEQYF.

This clone came up many times. Read data end 3 residues before the CDR3 end; the end is taken from the germline J gene. The chain has TRBV19 and TRBJ1-5; D gene uncertain. This CDR3 has 16 residues. Per the germline V gene, CDR1 is LNHDA and CDR2 is SQIVND (reference sequence). Trimming removed 3 bases at V and 4 bases at J, with 16 bases between. The chain's CDR3 is CASSIPPTVRNQPQHF. The CDR3 DNA, read in part, is TGTGCCAGTAGTATCCCCCCTACGGTCAGGAATCAGCCC.

To note about this clone: The CDR3 is cut off 3 residues early in the read; its end comes from the germline J gene. The genes are TRBV30 and TRBJ1-5; TRBD1 might be the D (5 bases). Germline CDR1 reads GTSNPN; CDR2 reads SVGIG (reference sequence). V gave up 0 bases and J gave up 9 bases, with 12 bases separating them. The CDR3 is made up of 13 amino acids. The sequenced part of the CDR3 DNA is TGTGCCTGGAGTGTTGGAGGGGATCGGCCC. It yields the protein CAWSVGGDRP. The entire CDR3 protein reads CAWSVGGDRPQHF.

Turning to this clone: The read terminates 3 residues ahead of where the CDR3 ends, so the germline J gene completes it. V is TRBV20-1 and J is TRBJ2-3; a possible D gene is TRBD2 (7 bases). Germline V gene lookup returns CDR1 DFQATT and CDR2 SNEGSKA (reference sequence). This CDR3 contains 15 residues. The part of the CDR3 DNA that was read is TGCAGTGCTAGACAAGGGGGGGCCCTCCAAGAGACG. It encodes CSARQGGALQET. The complete CDR3 reads CSARQGGALQETQYF.

This clone was recorded many times. With the read ending 3 residues before the CDR3 end, the germline J gene is used to fill in that end. This chain joins TRBV6-2 or TRBV6-3 and TRBJ2-3; 11 bases are shared with TRBD2. The CDR3 is 16 residues long. The germline V gene has CDR1 MNHEY and CDR2 SVGEGT. The trim removed 5 bases at V and 4 bases at J, leaving 8 bases unmatched. The covered CDR3 bases are TGTGCCAGCAGTCCTTCTAGCGGGGGGCAGGCAGATACG. It translates to CASSPSSGGQADT. The full-length CDR3 reads as CASSPSSGGQADTQYF.

This clone was seen at least ten times. Coverage ceases 3 residues before the CDR3 finishes, and the germline J gene fills in the end. The chain uses TRBV7-2 and TRBJ2-2, with 7 nucleotides matching TRBD1. Germline V CDR1 and CDR2: SGHTA, FQGNSA. The CDR3 is 12 amino acids. CDR3 DNA, as far as it was read: TGTGCCAGCAGCTCAACAGGGGAAAAG. Translation: CASSSTGEK. The full CDR3 reads CASSSTGEKLFF.